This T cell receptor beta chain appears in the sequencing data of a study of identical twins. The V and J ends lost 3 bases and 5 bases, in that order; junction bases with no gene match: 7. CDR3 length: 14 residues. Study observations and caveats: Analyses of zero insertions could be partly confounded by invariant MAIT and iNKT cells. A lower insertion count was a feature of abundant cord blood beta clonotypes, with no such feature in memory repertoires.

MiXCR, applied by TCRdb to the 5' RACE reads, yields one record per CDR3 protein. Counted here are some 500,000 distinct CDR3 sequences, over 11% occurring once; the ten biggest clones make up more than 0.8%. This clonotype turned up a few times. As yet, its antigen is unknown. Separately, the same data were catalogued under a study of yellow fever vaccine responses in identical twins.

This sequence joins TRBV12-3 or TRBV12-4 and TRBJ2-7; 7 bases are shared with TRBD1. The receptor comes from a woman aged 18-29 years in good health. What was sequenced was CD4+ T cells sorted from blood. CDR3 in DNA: TGTGCCAGCAGTTTTAAGACAGGGTCTGACGAGCAGTACTTC. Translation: CASSFKTGSDEQYF.